Detailed here is one T cell receptor beta chain. Its cognate antigen is unknown. CDR3 length: 16 amino acids. The germline CDR1 and CDR2 sequences are SNHLY and FYNNEI. Trimming stripped 1 base from V and 7 bases from J, with 14 bases between. Researchers ran the PCR with 60 Vbeta and 13 Jbeta primers. The repertoire was sequenced with immunoSEQ multiplex PCR; TCRdb's copy has only in-frame clones and lacks some. This table holds 160,000 or so clones, around 70% found once. This entry comes from a study of cytomegalovirus exposure and HLA in healthy donors. Study-wide results and limits: Some V segments could not be told apart, so they were left out, TRBV6-2 and TRBV6-3 among them.

Specimen: PBMCs. The sequence came from a man aged 18 to 29 in good health and CMV-seropositive. V gene TRBV2 combines with J gene TRBJ1-6; D possibly corresponds to TRBD1 (5 bases). Here the CDR3 reads CASSEEGRAANSPLHF. The CDR3 DNA is TGTGCCAGCAGTGAAGAAGGCAGGGCGGCCAATTCACCCCTCCACTTT. The complete variable domain, with remaining parts taken from reference TRBV2 and TRBJ1-6, reads EPEVTQTPSHQVTQMGQEVILRCVPISNHLYFYWYRQILGQKVEFLVSFYNNEISEKSEIFDDQFSVERPDGSNFTLKIRSTKLEDSAMYFCASSEEGRAANSPLHFGNGTRLTVT.